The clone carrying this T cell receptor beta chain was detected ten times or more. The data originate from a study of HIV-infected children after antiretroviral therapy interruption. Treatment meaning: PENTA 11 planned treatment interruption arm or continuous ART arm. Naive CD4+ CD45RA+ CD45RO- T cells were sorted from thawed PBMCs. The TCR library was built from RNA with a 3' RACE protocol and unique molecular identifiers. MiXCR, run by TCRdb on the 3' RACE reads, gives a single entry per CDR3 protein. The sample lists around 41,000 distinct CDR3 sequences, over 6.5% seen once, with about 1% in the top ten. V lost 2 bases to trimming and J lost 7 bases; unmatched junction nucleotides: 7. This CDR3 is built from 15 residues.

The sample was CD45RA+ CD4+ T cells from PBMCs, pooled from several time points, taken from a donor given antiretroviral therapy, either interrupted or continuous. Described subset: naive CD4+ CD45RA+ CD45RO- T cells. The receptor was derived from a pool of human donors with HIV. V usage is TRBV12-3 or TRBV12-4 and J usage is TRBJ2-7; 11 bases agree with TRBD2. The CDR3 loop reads CASSLSSGRAGEQYF. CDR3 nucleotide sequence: TGTGCCAGCAGTTTAAGTAGCGGGAGGGCTGGGGAGCAGTACTTC.